This entry features one T cell receptor beta chain sequence. What it binds is not known. Naive-designated CD8 cells lacked CD45RO, were positively enriched for CCR7, and omitted terminally differentiated effector memory CD45RA+ cells. The authors ran the assay at deep level. Original data processing: As immunoSEQ supplied junction-only sequences (without quality scores), filtering differed. Measured with immunoSEQ multiplex PCR; TCRdb has only the in-frame clones, and not every one. V and J calls and clone size come straight from that table; D and trimming were deduced from the DNA. The profile shows almost 700,000 clones, 92% of them singletons. The sample belongs to a study of shared clonotypes between healthy human individuals. Study details: Three plates each covered CD4 naive and memory; CD8 naive two, CD8 memory one. Whole-study findings and limits: Among non-shared clonotypes, generation probabilities were lower than among those shared by all four donors.

Trimming removed 5 bases from V and 3 bases from J, with 10 bases in between. Germline CDR1 reads SGHNT; CDR2 reads YENEEA. The CDR3 runs 13 residues. The chain employs TRBV11-3 and TRBJ2-5, with a weak D call TRBD1 (6 bases). The sample taken for sequencing was naive CD8+ T cells sorted from blood. This receptor was identified in a man aged 25 to 45 in good health. Here the CDR3 DNA reads TGTGCCAGCAGCAAGGACAGTGAAGAGACCCAGTACTTC. Translating gives CASSKDSEETQYF.